Presented here are 16 T cell receptor beta chains from one specimen sequenced in a study of blood T cell repertoires in COVID-19. The data were produced by immunoSEQ multiplex PCR, yet TCRdb's version contains in-frame clones alone and is incomplete. The table records hundreds of thousands of clones, 80% to 85% of them present only once. The specimen was PBMCs or T cells enriched from blood (not recorded which). These receptors all stem from a man in his forties who had been exposed to COVID-19.

J is TRBJ1-1 and V is TRBV30; D call uncertain. The CDR3 contains 13 residues. Germline CDR1 GTSNPN, CDR2 SVGIG (reference sequence). V was shortened by 3 bases and J by 1 base, with 9 bases between the two germline ends. The CDR3 region is CAWRLSQNTEAFF. CDR3 nucleotide sequence: TGTGCCTGGAGGTTAAGCCAGAACACTGAAGCTTTCTTT.

The chain carries TRBV5-1 and TRBJ1-3, with 8 bases fitting TRBD1. The CDR3 contains 17 residues. Germline CDR1 and CDR2: SGHRS and YFSETQ. V was clipped by 0 bases and J by 3 bases; unmatched bases: 8. CDR3 in DNA: TGCGCCAGCAGCTTGGGAAAAGCGACAGGGGTTGGAAACACCATATATTTT. It translates to CASSLGKATGVGNTIYF.

The chain recombines TRBV3-1 (or the pseudogene TRBV3-2) with TRBJ1-3; D possibly corresponds to TRBD1 (5 bases). The ends were cut back, 2 bases at V and 1 base at J, with 12 bases in the middle. This CDR3 has 16 amino acids. Germline CDR1 LGHDT, CDR2 YNNKEL (reference sequence). The CDR3 DNA is TGTGCCAGCAGCCAAAAAGGGGTTTGGTCTGGAAACACCATATATTTT. Amino acid sequence: CASSQKGVWSGNTIYF.

This chain uses TRBV6-5 with TRBJ1-2, with 9 bases fitting TRBD1. CDR3 size: 15 residues. J lost 1 base, V lost 7 bases, and 7 bases had no gene match. CDR1 MNHEY and CDR2 SVGAGI come from the germline V gene. In nucleotides, the CDR3 is TGTGCCAGCACCCAGACAGGGGGTCATAACTATGGCTACACCTTC. Protein: CASTQTGGHNYGYTF.

The CDR3 bases are TGTGCCAGCAGCCACCGCTCCGGGATGTTTGGGGAAGATACGCAGTATTTT. Translated, it gives CASSHRSGMFGEDTQYF. J is TRBJ2-3 and V is TRBV4-2; a weak D match, TRBD2 (5 bases). The CDR3 is 17 residues long. Germline CDR1 LGHNA, CDR2 YNFKEQ. V shed 3 bases and J shed 5 bases, with 21 bases lying between them.

V and J are TRBV19 and TRBJ1-2; the match to TRBD1 covers 8 bases. This CDR3 spans 16 amino acids. From germline, CDR1 is LNHDA and CDR2 SQIVND (reference sequence). V was clipped by 5 bases and J by 3 bases; unmatched bases: 11. CDR3 sequence: CASSATWTGNYYGYTF. Here the CDR3 DNA reads TGTGCCAGTAGTGCCACCTGGACAGGGAATTACTATGGCTACACCTTC.

V is TRBV10-3 and J is TRBJ1-3; TRBD1 matches 8 bases. V dropped 5 bases and J dropped 2; count of bases not matched to a gene: 2. The germline gives CDR1 ENHRY, CDR2 SYGVKD. This CDR3 has 14 amino acids. CDR3 protein: CAISPGQAGNTIYF. The CDR3 nucleotides are TGTGCCATCAGTCCGGGACAGGCTGGAAACACCATATATTTT.

CDR3 amino acids: CASRRERHEQFF. The CDR3 nucleotides are TGTGCCAGCCGGCGGGAGCGTCATGAGCAGTTCTTC. This sequence joins TRBV7-9 and TRBJ2-1; TRBD2 matches at 7 bases. This CDR3 has 12 residues. The trim removed 8 bases at V and 8 bases at J, leaving 6 bases unmatched. The germline CDR1 and CDR2 sequences are SEHNR and FQNEAQ (reference sequence).

V is TRBV7-3 and J is TRBJ2-1, with 7 bases fitting TRBD2. Trimming removed 3 bases from V and 15 bases from J; junction bases left unmatched: 11. There are 13 residues in the CDR3. The germline V gene has CDR1 SGHTA and CDR2 FQGTGA. CDR3 residues: CASSLGGSTSPFF. In DNA form, the CDR3 reads TGTGCCAGCAGCTTGGGGGGGTCGACTTCCCCGTTCTTC. Combining the CDR3 with reference TRBV7-3 and TRBJ2-1 gives the whole variable domain GAGVSQTPSNKVTEKGKYVELRCDPISGHTALYWYRQSLGQGPEFLIYFQGTGAADDSGLPNDRFFAVRPEGSVSTLKIQRTERGDSAVYLCASSLGGSTSPFFGPGTRLTVL.

The chain uses TRBV5-4 and TRBJ2-6, with D maybe TRBD2 (7 bases). With 5 bases removed from V and 4 bases from J, the gap between germline ends came to 13 bases. The CDR3 loop spans 15 amino acids. CDR1 and CDR2 (germline): SGHNT, YYREEE (reference sequence). CDR3 nucleotide sequence: TGTGCCAGCAGGTCCGGGGGGCCGGGGGCCAACGTCCTGACTTTC. Translation gives CASRSGGPGANVLTF. The entire variable domain, with the rest obtained from reference TRBV5-4 and TRBJ2-6, is as follows: ETGVTQSPTHLIKTRGQQVTLRCSSQSGHNTVSWYQQALGQGPQFIFQYYREEENGRGNFPPRFSGLQFPNYSSELNVNALELDDSALYLCASRSGGPGANVLTFGAGSRLTVL.

This rearrangement joins TRBV20-1 to TRBJ2-3; 10 bases match TRBD2. The CDR3 length is 19 residues. J gave up 0 bases and V 3 bases, and 15 bases lay outside the gene matches. Germline V CDR1 and CDR2: DFQATT, SNEGSKA (reference sequence). CDR3: CSASILAGEWVSSTDTQYF. The CDR3 nucleotides are TGCAGTGCTAGTATTCTAGCGGGAGAGTGGGTCTCTAGCACAGATACGCAGTATTTT.

This chain joins TRBV29-1 and TRBJ1-2, with D possibly matching TRBD1 (5 bases). CDR1 is SQVTM, CDR2 ANQGSEA, per germline. CDR3 length: 15 residues. V was shortened by 4 bases and J by 3 bases, with 18 bases between the two germline ends. The CDR3 here is CSVGPRQRQDYGYTF. CDR3 sequence (DNA): TGCAGCGTTGGCCCCCGACAGCGCCAGGACTATGGCTACACCTTC.

The chain carries TRBV10-2 and TRBJ2-5; D gene uncertain. CDR3 length equals 12 residues. Trimming stripped 2 bases from V and 6 bases from J, with 7 bases between. Germline CDR1 WSHSY, CDR2 SAAADI. CDR3 in DNA: TGCGCCAGCAGTGAGCTTATTAAGACCCAGTACTTC. Its translation is CASSELIKTQYF.

J is TRBJ2-1 and V is TRBV29-1; tentative D call: TRBD1 (5 bases). The germline V and J ends were trimmed by 7 bases and 0 bases, with 13 bases remaining between them. This CDR3 comprises 14 residues. CDR1 and CDR2 (germline): SQVTM, ANQGSEA. CDR3 sequence: CSARQTNSYNEQFF. In DNA form, the CDR3 reads TGCAGCGCTAGACAGACCAACTCCTACAATGAGCAGTTCTTC.

The chain has TRBV4-2 and TRBJ2-1, with no clear D. This CDR3 region has 16 residues. Trimming stripped 2 bases from V and 0 bases from J, with 11 bases between. Germline values: CDR1 LGHNA, CDR2 YNFKEQ. The CDR3 is CASSQLARSSYNEQFF. The CDR3, as DNA: TGTGCCAGCAGCCAACTGGCACGAAGCTCCTACAATGAGCAGTTCTTC.

A single count supports this clone. The genes are TRBV10-2 and TRBJ2-7, with TRBD1 matching 10 bases. Germline V gene sequence: CDR1 WSHSY, CDR2 SAAADI. J gave up 4 bases and V 8 bases, and 17 bases lay outside the gene matches. The CDR3 runs 17 residues. CDR3 DNA sequence: TGCGCCAGCCGTCCCCCAACGACAGGGGGCTTTCCGTACGAGCAGTACTTC. Amino acid sequence: CASRPPTTGGFPYEQYF.